This paragraph covers one TCR beta chain sequence. Antigen unknown. The data were taken from a study of STAT5B mutations in CD4+ large granular lymphocyte leukemia. Study-wide findings and caveats: Top patient clones used TRBV06 genes more often: 8/27 versus 2/35 in controls.

CDR1 SEHNR and CDR2 FQNEAQ come from the germline V gene (reference sequence). Trimming left V 5 bases short and J 10 bases short, with 15 bases between. The CDR3 is made up of 13 amino acids. The table came from immunoSEQ multiplex PCR; TCRdb's copy has only in-frame clones and leaves some out. The sample includes approximately 41,000 clones, 65% to 90% seen only once; the top ten take 1% to 1.5%. The sample comprised CD4+ T cells from blood buffy coats. V usage is TRBV7-9 and J usage is TRBJ2-1; the D gene is possibly TRBD2 (6 bases). This TCR was recovered from a human donor in good health. In nucleotides, the CDR3 is TGTGCCAGCAGCGAGGGACTCTCGGCCGAGCAGTTCTTC. Its protein is CASSEGLSAEQFF.